A single sample gave rise to the 11 T cell receptor beta chains below, sequenced in a study of shared clonotypes between healthy human individuals. Repertoires were generated with immunoSEQ multiplex PCR, while TCRdb's copy carries only in-frame clones and drops some. This table has roughly 2 million clones, roughly 96% appearing once. The sequenced sample was naive CD4+ T cells sorted from blood. Subset in this sample: CD45RA+ positively selected. The receptors come from a man younger than 30 in good health.

J is TRBJ1-5 and V is TRBV4-1; no definite D call. Germline values: CDR1 MGHRA, CDR2 YSYEKL. This CDR3 has 14 residues. The V and J ends lost 3 bases and 0 bases respectively, with 6 bases between them. The CDR3 protein is CASSQTFSNQPQHF. In nucleotides, the CDR3 is TGCGCCAGCAGCCAGACATTTAGCAATCAGCCCCAGCATTTT.

This chain links TRBV28 with TRBJ1-6; 8 nucleotides agree with TRBD1. Germline loops: CDR1 MDHEN, CDR2 SYDVKM. V trimming: 5 bases; J trimming: 0 bases; junction bases outside the gene matches: 3. This CDR3 contains 16 residues. In DNA form, the CDR3 reads TGTGCCAGCAGTCGACAGGGGACCTCCTATAATTCACCCCTCCACTTT. Protein product: CASSRQGTSYNSPLHF. The full variable domain, its missing parts supplied by reference TRBV28 and TRBJ1-6, is DVKVTQSSRYLVKRTGEKVFLECVQDMDHENMFWYRQDPGLGLRLIYFSYDVKMKEKGDIPEGYSVSREKKERFSLILESASTNQTSMYLCASSRQGTSYNSPLHFGNGTRLTVT.

V is TRBV7-2 and J is TRBJ1-6; D remains unclear. Between the trimmed V and J ends, which lost 5 bases and 0 bases, there was a span of 8 bases. This CDR3 comprises 15 residues. CDR1 SGHTA and CDR2 FQGNSA come from the germline V gene. The CDR3 protein is CASSRDRSYNSPLHF. In DNA, the CDR3 is TGTGCCAGCAGCCGCGATCGCTCCTATAATTCACCCCTCCACTTT.

This chain links TRBV28 with TRBJ1-1, with a possible D match to TRBD1 (6 bases). Germline CDR1 is MDHEN and CDR2 is SYDVKM. V was trimmed by 4 bases and J by 7 bases, leaving 16 bases between them. The CDR3 has 14 residues. In DNA, the CDR3 is TGTGCCAGCAGTTCTCCTGCGACAGGAAGTGAAGCTTTCTTT. It codes for CASSSPATGSEAFF. Full variable domain (rest looked up from reference TRBV28 and TRBJ1-1): DVKVTQSSRYLVKRTGEKVFLECVQDMDHENMFWYRQDPGLGLRLIYFSYDVKMKEKGDIPEGYSVSREKKERFSLILESASTNQTSMYLCASSSPATGSEAFFGQGTRLTVV.

This rearrangement joins TRBV11-2 to TRBJ1-1, with D hard to call. The germline gives CDR1 SGHAT, CDR2 FQNNGV. The CDR3 is made up of 16 amino acids. Trimming took 3 bases from V and 3 from J, leaving 17 bases between them. CDR3 amino acids: CASSFPSAGMHTEAFF. CDR3 DNA sequence: TGTGCCAGCAGCTTCCCTTCGGCCGGGATGCACACTGAAGCTTTCTTT.

The V and J genes are TRBV7-2 and TRBJ1-5; no reliable D call. There are 12 residues in the CDR3. The germline gives CDR1 SGHTA, CDR2 FQGNSA. Trimming took 6 bases from V and 4 from J, leaving 7 bases between them. The CDR3 bases are TGTGCCAGCAGGGTTACTAATCAGCCCCAGCATTTT. Encoded protein: CASRVTNQPQHF.

This clone was recorded once. The V and J genes are TRBV6-5 and TRBJ1-2; 9 positions agree with TRBD1. Unmatched junction bases numbered 7, after V lost 7 bases and J lost 7 bases. The germline CDR1 and CDR2 sequences are MNHEY and SVGAGI. The CDR3 is made up of 13 amino acids. CDR3 amino acids: CASTRTGVGGYTF. CDR3 in DNA: TGTGCCAGCACCAGGACAGGGGTTGGTGGCTACACCTTC.

V and J are TRBV19 and TRBJ2-3; 8 bases agree with TRBD2. Germline V lookup: CDR1 LNHDA, CDR2 SQIVND (reference sequence). This CDR3 has 13 amino acids. Trimming removed 10 bases from V and 5 bases from J; junction bases left unmatched: 8. CDR3 DNA: TGTGCCATCGCAGGAAGCGGGAGAGATACGCAGTATTTT. Protein sequence: CAIAGSGRDTQYF.

As for this clone: Compared with germline, one end of the junction differs, possibly owing to a read error. The rearrangement links TRBV7-7 to TRBJ2-7; possible D gene TRBD1, 5 bases. The germline CDR1 and CDR2 sequences are SSHAT and FNYEAQ (reference sequence). This CDR3 is built from 13 residues. For the CDR3, the DNA is TGTGCTAGCAGCTTACACAGGACCTACGAGCAGTACTTC. Encoded protein: CASSLHRTYEQYF.

The gene calls are TRBV6-6 and TRBJ2-7; the match to TRBD2 covers 11 bases. This CDR3 is built from 13 residues. V was clipped by 6 bases and J by 6 bases; unmatched bases: 4. Germline lookup yields CDR1 MNHNY and CDR2 SVGAGI (reference sequence). The CDR3 region is CASSSLAGGEQYF. Here the CDR3 DNA reads TGTGCCAGCAGCTCGCTAGCGGGAGGCGAGCAGTACTTC.

The chain combines TRBV5-4 with TRBJ2-7; no reliable D call. The CDR3 contains 13 residues. Germline V gene lookup returns CDR1 SGHNT and CDR2 YYREEE (reference sequence). Trimming left V 4 bases short and J 0 bases short, with 8 bases between. The CDR3 loop reads CASSQQNSYEQYF. CDR3 bases: TGTGCCAGCAGCCAGCAGAACTCCTACGAGCAGTACTTC.